A single sample gave rise to the 15 T cell receptor beta chains below, sequenced in a study of brain T cells in children with intractable seizures. TCRdb's table, derived via immunoSEQ multiplex PCR, lists solely in-frame clones and lacks some. The sample lists about 80,000 clones; around 90% were seen once. Sequenced material: peripheral blood, taken at surgery. Receptors were obtained from a girl aged 2 to 10 with Rasmussen encephalitis and intractable seizures.

The gene calls are TRBV5-1 and TRBJ2-2; 8 bases map to TRBD1. CDR1 is SGHRS and CDR2 is YFSETQ in the germline V gene. The CDR3 consists of 15 residues. With 4 bases clipped from V and 5 bases from J, the junction kept 7 bases outside the gene matches. The CDR3 is CASSDTGGETGELFF. The CDR3, as DNA: TGCGCCAGCAGCGACACAGGGGGAGAAACCGGGGAGCTGTTTTTT.

The chain uses TRBV5-6 and TRBJ1-4, with 7 bases fitting TRBD1. In germline, CDR1 is SGHDT, CDR2 YYEEEE. J was trimmed by 8 bases and V by 5 bases; bases with no gene match: 9. CDR3 length equals 14 residues. CDR3: CASRLEATGEKLFF. CDR3 nucleotide sequence: TGTGCCAGCAGGCTCGAGGCGACAGGGGAAAAACTGTTTTTT.

V usage is TRBV5-1 and J usage is TRBJ1-6; D unclear. Germline V gives CDR1 SGHRS, CDR2 YFSETQ. There are 15 residues in the CDR3. V shed 2 bases and J shed 7 bases, with 13 bases lying between them. The CDR3 DNA sequence: TGCGCCAGCAGCTTAATTCCGGAGGGAAATTCACCCCTCCACTTT. It specifies CASSLIPEGNSPLHF.

The gene calls are TRBV28 and TRBJ2-1; unclear D gene. V gave up 6 bases and J gave up 10 bases, with 7 bases separating them. In germline, CDR1 is MDHEN, CDR2 SYDVKM. This CDR3 is built from 10 residues. The DNA for the CDR3 is TGTGCCAGCAGAGGCAGGGAGCAGTTCTTC. Translated, it gives CASRGREQFF.

The rearrangement uses TRBV29-1 and TRBJ2-3, with D uncertain. Looked up from germline, CDR1 is SQVTM and CDR2 is ANQGSEA. This CDR3 contains 15 residues. V lost 3 bases, J lost 0 bases, and 13 bases lay in between. The CDR3 bases are TGCAGCGTTGAGGCTGTCTGGTTAAGCACAGATACGCAGTATTTT. Protein product: CSVEAVWLSTDTQYF.

The V gene is TRBV9, the J gene TRBJ2-7, with 8 bases matching TRBD1. V lost 4 bases to trimming and J lost 2 bases; unmatched junction nucleotides: 5. The CDR3 sequence is 14 residues long. Germline loops: CDR1 SGDLS, CDR2 YYNGEE. Here the CDR3 DNA reads TGTGCCAGCAGCAACGGACAGGGCCCCTACGAGCAGTACTTC. Its translation: CASSNGQGPYEQYF.

V is TRBV3-1 (or the pseudogene TRBV3-2) and J is TRBJ2-2, with a weak D call TRBD1 (6 bases). Trimming took 3 bases from V and 2 from J, leaving 10 bases between them. The CDR3 consists of 15 residues. Germline V gives CDR1 LGHDT, CDR2 YNNKEL (reference sequence). CDR3 nucleotide sequence: TGTGCCAGCAGCCAGGACAGAGCTAACACCGGGGAGCTGTTTTTT. It specifies CASSQDRANTGELFF.

The chain employs TRBV6-1 and TRBJ2-1; no clear D. V shed 0 bases and J shed 3 bases, with 9 bases lying between them. This CDR3 is built from 15 residues. Germline CDR1 MNHNS, CDR2 SASEGT. CDR3 protein: CASSEAHQVYNEQFF. The CDR3 bases are TGTGCCAGCAGTGAAGCTCATCAGGTCTACAATGAGCAGTTCTTC.

For this clone: A read error may produce the germline difference seen at one junction end. CDR3 coding DNA: TGTGCCAGCAGTTACGGGCAGGGCCGAACCGGGAAGCTGTTTTTT. Amino acid sequence: CASSYGQGRTGKLFF. V and J are TRBV6-6 and TRBJ2-2; either TRBD1 or TRBD2 may supply D (5 bases each). This CDR3 comprises 15 residues. CDR1 and CDR2 from the germline V gene are MNHNY and SVGAGI (reference sequence).

V usage is TRBV5-4 and J usage is TRBJ1-6; 7 nucleotides line up with TRBD1. The CDR3 contains 14 residues. Trimming at V came to 8 bases and at J to 7 bases, leaving 9 bases not matched to a gene. Per germline, CDR1 SGHNT and CDR2 YYREEE (reference sequence). The CDR3 nucleotides read TGTGCCAGTCCCCGACAGGGAAAGAATTCACCCCTCCACTTT. Translation: CASPRQGKNSPLHF.

The rearrangement joins TRBV27 to TRBJ2-7; D call uncertain. Germline CDR1 reads MNHEY; CDR2 reads SMNVEV (reference sequence). The CDR3 consists of 14 residues. V was shortened by 5 bases and J by 3 bases, with 14 bases between the two germline ends. The CDR3: CASSPDRTLYEQYF. CDR3 sequence (DNA): TGTGCCAGCAGTCCGGACCGGACCCTCTACGAGCAGTACTTC.

The chain joins TRBV5-4 to TRBJ1-1; D remains unclear. Trimming took 4 bases from V and 2 from J, leaving 12 bases between them. This CDR3 is 14 amino acids long. Germline V gives CDR1 SGHNT, CDR2 YYREEE (reference sequence). The CDR3 region has the DNA TGTGCCAGCAGCCCGGACTTGGGAAACACTGAAGCTTTCTTT. Translation gives CASSPDLGNTEAFF.

The V and J genes are TRBV6-5 and TRBJ2-1; 9 nucleotides match TRBD1. Germline V CDR1 and CDR2: MNHEY, SVGAGI. The CDR3 consists of 14 residues. The J segment lost 8 bases and the V segment lost 6 bases, leaving 8 bases of the junction unmatched. Here the CDR3 reads CASSDNHRGHEQFF. The CDR3 coding sequence is TGTGCCAGCAGCGACAACCACAGGGGGCATGAGCAGTTCTTC.

This chain connects TRBV7-3 to TRBJ2-1, with TRBD2 as a possible D gene (6 bases). This CDR3 has 16 amino acids. CDR1 SGHTA and CDR2 FQGTGA come from the germline V gene. V lost 4 bases and J lost 6, with 19 bases in between. CDR3 nucleotide sequence: TGTGCCAGCAGCTCTCATCCCTTCGGAGGGCTCAATGAGCAGTTCTTC. This encodes CASSSHPFGGLNEQFF.

The J gene is TRBJ2-5, the V gene TRBV6-5; TRBD1 or TRBD2 may be the D gene (6 bases each). Deletions cut 5 bases from V and 3 bases from J, with 16 bases between. This CDR3 comprises 15 residues. Germline V gives CDR1 MNHEY, CDR2 SVGAGI. CDR3 sequence: CASSPRRGVKETQYF. DNA for the CDR3: TGTGCCAGCAGTCCCCGGAGGGGGGTAAAAGAGACCCAGTACTTC.